This is a list of T cell receptor beta chains from one sample in a study of blood T cell repertoires in COVID-19. The protocol was immunoSEQ multiplex PCR, while the TCRdb copy is restricted to in-frame clones and leaves out a portion. Of 95,000 to 110,000 clones listed, around 92% were seen once; the top ten hold under 5.5%. The specimen sequenced was peripheral blood. Every receptor here comes from a man between 35 and 55 years old with active or convalescent COVID-19. The CDR3 runs from the conserved cysteine through the conserved F or W. A D gene is named only where the DNA matches it firmly. The size of a clone is reported for some rows only, either as once, few or many, or as a class for expanded clones.

clone_size d_call j_call v_call cdr3_aa cdr3_nt
. . TRBJ2-7 TRBV21-1 CASSAYRASPYEQYF TGTGCCAGCAGCGCGTACAGGGCTAGCCCTTACGAGCAGTACTTC
. TRBD1 TRBJ1-2 TRBV2 CASTTGGSYGYTF TGTGCCAGCACTACAGGGGGCTCGTATGGCTACACCTTC
. TRBD2 TRBJ2-5 TRBV28 CASCGSGSREETQYF TGTGCCAGCTGCGGCAGCGGGAGTCGGGAAGAGACCCAGTACTTC
. TRBD1 TRBJ2-7 TRBV6-5 CAGDRASYEQYF TGTGCCGGCGACAGGGCCTCCTACGAGCAGTACTTC
. TRBD1 TRBJ1-5 TRBV2 CASMGRAGGQPQHF TGTGCCAGCATGGGTAGGGCAGGGGGTCAGCCCCAGCATTTT
. . TRBJ1-5 TRBV28 CASSLGRGNQPQHF TGTGCCAGCAGTTTAGGAAGGGGGAATCAGCCCCAGCATTTT
. TRBD2 TRBJ2-3 TRBV6-5 CASSRGLAGEDTQYF TGTGCCAGCAGCCGCGGGCTAGCGGGAGAAGATACGCAGTATTTT
. . TRBJ2-1 TRBV28 CASRSIDGLNEQFF TGTGCCAGCAGATCCATAGACGGACTCAATGAGCAGTTCTTC
. . TRBJ1-1 TRBV11-2 CASSLRSNTEAFF TGTGCCAGCAGCCTAAGGAGTAACACTGAAGCTTTCTTT
. TRBD1 TRBJ2-3 TRBV28 CASRRGPFSTDTQYF TGTGCCAGCAGGAGGGGGCCCTTTAGCACAGATACGCAGTATTTT
once . TRBJ2-5 TRBV12-3/TRBV12-4 CASTTTSGETQYF TGTGCCAGCACGACTACTTCGGGAGAGACCCAGTACTTC
. . TRBJ2-2 TRBV7-9 CASNRGGANTGELFF TGTGCCAGCAATCGCGGCGGGGCAAACACCGGGGAGCTGTTTTTT
. TRBD2 TRBJ2-7 TRBV7-4 CASSLGSTGERGNSGRALEQYF TGTGCCAGCAGCTTAGGATCGACAGGGGAACGAGGGAATAGCGGGAGGGCCCTCGAGCAGTACTTC
. TRBD1 TRBJ1-6 TRBV19 CASRLTGTARSSYNSPLHF TGTGCCAGTCGCCTGACCGGGACAGCCCGGAGCTCCTATAATTCACCCCTCCACTTT
. . TRBJ1-1 TRBV6-5 CASSPNQVRGRAFF TGTGCCAGCAGCCCCAACCAGGTCAGGGGACGAGCTTTCTTT
. . TRBJ2-7 TRBV2 CASRITYEQYF TGTGCCAGCAGAATAACCTACGAGCAGTACTTC
. . TRBJ1-5 TRBV28 CASSRSLREVVSNQPQHF TGTGCCAGCAGTCGCAGCCTCAGGGAGGTGGTAAGCAATCAGCCCCAGCATTTT
. TRBD2 TRBJ2-1 TRBV5-1 CASSYGTSGGNEQFF TGCGCCAGCAGTTATGGGACTAGCGGTGGCAATGAGCAGTTCTTC
few . TRBJ2-7 TRBV10-3 CAISKEGPRDEQYF TGTGCCATCAGTAAGGAGGGCCCTCGGGACGAGCAGTACTTC
. . TRBJ1-1 TRBV20-1 CSAIRQVEAFF TGCAGTGCTATCCGACAGGTTGAAGCTTTCTTT
. . TRBJ1-6 TRBV28 CASSFGGGNSPLHF TGTGCCAGCAGTTTTGGCGGGGGGAATTCACCCCTCCACTTT
. . TRBJ1-1 TRBV19 CASSIDRQDEAFF TGTGCCAGTAGTATAGATCGGCAGGATGAAGCTTTCTTT
. . TRBJ2-3 TRBV7-3 CASSLAGGGAPQYF TGTGCCAGCAGCTTAGCCGGAGGAGGGGCTCCGCAGTATTTT
. TRBD1 TRBJ2-1 TRBV28 CASSRREGALNEQFF TGTGCCAGCAGCCGAAGAGAGGGGGCTCTGAATGAGCAGTTCTTC
. TRBD2 TRBJ2-1 TRBV7-3 CASSPGTSGVSYNEQFF TGTGCCAGCAGCCCCGGGACTAGCGGAGTTTCCTACAATGAGCAGTTCTTC
. . TRBJ1-4 TRBV12-3/TRBV12-4 CASSRVEKLFF TGTGCCAGCAGCAGGGTAGAAAAACTGTTTTTT
. TRBD1 TRBJ2-7 TRBV2 CASSVPFQGQLYEQYF TGTGCCAGCAGTGTCCCGTTCCAGGGACAGCTGTACGAGCAGTACTTC
once TRBD1 TRBJ1-6 TRBV27 CASSLRGQNSYNSPLHF TGTGCCAGCAGTTTACGGGGACAGAACTCCTATAATTCACCCCTCCACTTT
. . TRBJ2-1 TRBV19 CASSMDMTNEQFF TGTGCCAGTAGTATGGACATGACCAATGAGCAGTTCTTC
. . TRBJ2-1 TRBV5-4 CASSPGGGVSYNEQFF TGTGCCAGCAGCCCAGGCGGCGGGGTTAGTTACAATGAGCAGTTCTTC
. TRBD1 TRBJ1-1 TRBV9 CASSLGTAEAFF TGTGCCAGCAGCTTGGGGACAGCTGAAGCTTTCTTT
. TRBD1 TRBJ1-1 TRBV30 CAWGTGTVITEAFF TGTGCCTGGGGAACTGGGACAGTAATCACTGAAGCTTTCTTT
. . TRBJ2-7 TRBV29-1 CSVETRSYEQYF TGCAGCGTTGAAACTAGATCCTACGAGCAGTACTTC
few . TRBJ2-7 TRBV6-2/TRBV6-3 CASSYKEVLSYEQYF TGTGCCAGCAGTTATAAGGAGGTCCTCTCCTACGAGCAGTACTTC
. TRBD1 TRBJ1-2 TRBV30 CAWTPTGGGGYTF TGTGCCTGGACTCCAACAGGGGGCGGTGGCTACACCTTC
. TRBD2 TRBJ2-1 TRBV5-1 CASSSSGGSYNEQFF TGCGCCAGCAGCTCTAGCGGGGGATCCTACAATGAGCAGTTCTTC
. TRBD1 TRBJ1-5 TRBV19 CASRNSGQGPRWQPQHF TGTGCCAGTAGGAACTCCGGACAGGGCCCCCGTTGGCAGCCCCAGCATTTT
. . TRBJ2-5 TRBV6-5 CASSYSRSLGVETQYF TGTGCCAGCAGTTACTCGAGGTCTTTAGGGGTAGAGACCCAGTACTTC
. TRBD1 TRBJ2-1 TRBV7-2 CASSRDRSSYNEQFF TGTGCCAGCAGCCGGGACAGGAGCTCCTACAATGAGCAGTTCTTC
. . TRBJ1-2 TRBV28 CASSFPGTPVYGYTF TGTGCCAGCAGTTTCCCCGGGACACCGGTCTATGGCTACACCTTC